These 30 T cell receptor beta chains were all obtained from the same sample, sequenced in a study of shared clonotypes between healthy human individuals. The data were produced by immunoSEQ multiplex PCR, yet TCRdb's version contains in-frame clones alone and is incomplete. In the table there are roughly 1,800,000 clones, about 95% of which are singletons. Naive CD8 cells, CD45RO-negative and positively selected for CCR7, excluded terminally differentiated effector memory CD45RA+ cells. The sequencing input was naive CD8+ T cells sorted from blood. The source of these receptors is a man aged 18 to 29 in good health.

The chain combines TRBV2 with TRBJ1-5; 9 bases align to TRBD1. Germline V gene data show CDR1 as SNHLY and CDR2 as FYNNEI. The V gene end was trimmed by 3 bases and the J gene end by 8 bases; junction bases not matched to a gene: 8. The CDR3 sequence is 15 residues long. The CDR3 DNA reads TGTGCCAGCAGTGAGGTAGACAGGGGGGCTGAGCCCCAGCATTTT. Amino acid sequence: CASSEVDRGAEPQHF.

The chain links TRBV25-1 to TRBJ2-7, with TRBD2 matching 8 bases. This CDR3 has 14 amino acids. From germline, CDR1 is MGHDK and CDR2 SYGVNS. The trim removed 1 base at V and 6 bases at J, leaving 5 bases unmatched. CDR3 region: CASSESGGSGEQYF. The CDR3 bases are TGTGCCAGCAGTGAATCGGGAGGGTCGGGCGAGCAGTACTTC.

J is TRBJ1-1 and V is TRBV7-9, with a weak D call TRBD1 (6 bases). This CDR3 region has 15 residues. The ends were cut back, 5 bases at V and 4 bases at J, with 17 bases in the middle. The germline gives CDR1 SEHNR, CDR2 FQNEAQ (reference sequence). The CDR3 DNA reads TGTGCCAGCAGCACCCAACAGGGAATGAGCACTGAAGCTTTCTTT. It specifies CASSTQQGMSTEAFF.

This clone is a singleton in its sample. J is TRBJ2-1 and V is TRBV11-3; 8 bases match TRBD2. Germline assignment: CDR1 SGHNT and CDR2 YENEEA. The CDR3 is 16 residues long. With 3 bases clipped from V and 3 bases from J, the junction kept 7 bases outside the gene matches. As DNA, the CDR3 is TGTGCCAGCAGCTTGATCACGGGGGGGCTCTACAATGAGCAGTTCTTC. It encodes CASSLITGGLYNEQFF.

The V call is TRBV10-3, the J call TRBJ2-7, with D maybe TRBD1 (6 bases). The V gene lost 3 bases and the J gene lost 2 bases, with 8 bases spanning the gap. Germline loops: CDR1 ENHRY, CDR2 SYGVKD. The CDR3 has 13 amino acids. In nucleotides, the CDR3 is TGTGCCATCAGTGACAGGGGAACCTACGAGCAGTACTTC. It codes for CAISDRGTYEQYF.

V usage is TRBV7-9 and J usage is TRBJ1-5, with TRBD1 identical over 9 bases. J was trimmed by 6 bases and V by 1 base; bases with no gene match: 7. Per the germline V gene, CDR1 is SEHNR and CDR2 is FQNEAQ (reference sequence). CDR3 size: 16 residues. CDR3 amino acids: CASSLGADRGAQPQHF. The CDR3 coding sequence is TGTGCCAGCAGCTTAGGGGCAGACAGGGGGGCTCAGCCCCAGCATTTT.

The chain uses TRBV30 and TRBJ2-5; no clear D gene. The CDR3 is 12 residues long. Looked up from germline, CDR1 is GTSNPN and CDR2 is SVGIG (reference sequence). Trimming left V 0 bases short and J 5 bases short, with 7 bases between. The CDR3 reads CAWSVIQETQYF. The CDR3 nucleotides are TGTGCCTGGAGTGTAATTCAGGAGACCCAGTACTTC.

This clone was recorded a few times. The CDR3 region is CASSLDGGPNQPQHF. The CDR3 DNA sequence: TGTGCCAGCAGCTTGGACGGAGGGCCGAATCAGCCCCAGCATTTT. The chain joins TRBV6-5 to TRBJ1-5; D is unresolved. The CDR3 totals 15 residues. Germline V gene sequence: CDR1 MNHEY, CDR2 SVGAGI. V lost 6 bases and J 4 bases, leaving 16 bases between the germline ends.

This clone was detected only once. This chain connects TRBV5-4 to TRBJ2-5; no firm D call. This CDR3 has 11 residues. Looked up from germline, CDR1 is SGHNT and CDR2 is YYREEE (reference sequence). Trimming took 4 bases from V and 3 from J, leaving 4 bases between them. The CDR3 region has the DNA TGTGCCAGCAGCGTTGAAGAGACCCAGTACTTC. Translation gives CASSVEETQYF. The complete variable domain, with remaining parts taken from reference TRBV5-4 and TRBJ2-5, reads ETGVTQSPTHLIKTRGQQVTLRCSSQSGHNTVSWYQQALGQGPQFIFQYYREEENGRGNFPPRFSGLQFPNYSSELNVNALELDDSALYLCASSVEETQYFGPGTRLLVL.

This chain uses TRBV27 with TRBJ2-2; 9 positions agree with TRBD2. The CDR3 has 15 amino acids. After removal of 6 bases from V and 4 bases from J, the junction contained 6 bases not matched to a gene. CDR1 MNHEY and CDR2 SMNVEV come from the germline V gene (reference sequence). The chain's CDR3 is CASRPLAGLTGELFF. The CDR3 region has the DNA TGTGCCAGCAGACCTCTAGCGGGGCTCACCGGGGAGCTGTTTTTT.

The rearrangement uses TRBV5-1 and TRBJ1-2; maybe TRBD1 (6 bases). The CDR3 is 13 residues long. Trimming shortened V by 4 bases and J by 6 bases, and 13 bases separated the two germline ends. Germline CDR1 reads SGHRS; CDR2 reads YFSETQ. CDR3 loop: CASSQTGRDGYTF. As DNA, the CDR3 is TGCGCCAGCAGCCAGACAGGACGGGATGGCTACACCTTC.

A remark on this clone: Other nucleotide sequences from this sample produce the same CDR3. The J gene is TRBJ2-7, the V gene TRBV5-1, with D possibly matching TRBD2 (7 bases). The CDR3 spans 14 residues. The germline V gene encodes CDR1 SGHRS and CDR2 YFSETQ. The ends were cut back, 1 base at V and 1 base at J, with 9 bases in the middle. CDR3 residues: CASSLSGTSYEQYF. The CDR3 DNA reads TGCGCCAGCAGCTTGAGCGGGACATCCTACGAGCAGTACTTC.

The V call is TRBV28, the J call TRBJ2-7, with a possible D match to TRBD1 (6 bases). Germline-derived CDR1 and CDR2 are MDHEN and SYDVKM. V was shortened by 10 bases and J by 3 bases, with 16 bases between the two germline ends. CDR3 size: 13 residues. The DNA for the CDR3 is TGTGCCACCTCGGACAGTGAGCGCTACGAGCAGTACTTC. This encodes CATSDSERYEQYF.

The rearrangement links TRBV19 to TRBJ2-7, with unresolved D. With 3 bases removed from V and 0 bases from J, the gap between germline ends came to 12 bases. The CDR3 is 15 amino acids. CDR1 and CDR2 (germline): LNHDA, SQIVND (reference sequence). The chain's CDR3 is CASSIRHSSSYEQYF. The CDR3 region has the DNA TGTGCCAGTAGTATTCGACACTCGAGCTCCTACGAGCAGTACTTC.

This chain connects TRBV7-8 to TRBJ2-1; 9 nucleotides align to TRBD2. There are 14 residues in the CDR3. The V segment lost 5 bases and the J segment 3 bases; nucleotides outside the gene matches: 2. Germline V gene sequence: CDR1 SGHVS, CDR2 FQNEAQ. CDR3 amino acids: CASSLSGGYNEQFF. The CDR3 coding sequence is TGTGCCAGCAGCCTTAGCGGGGGCTACAATGAGCAGTTCTTC. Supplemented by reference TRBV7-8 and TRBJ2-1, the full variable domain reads GAGVSQSPRYKVAKRGQDVALRCDPISGHVSLFWYQQALGQGPEFLTYFQNEAQLDKSGLPSDRFFAERPEGSVSTLKIQRTQQEDSAVYLCASSLSGGYNEQFFGPGTRLTVL.

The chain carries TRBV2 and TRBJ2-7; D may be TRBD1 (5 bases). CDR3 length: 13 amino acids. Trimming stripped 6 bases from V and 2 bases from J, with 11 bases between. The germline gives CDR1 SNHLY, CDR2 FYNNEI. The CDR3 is CASRHRKTYEQYF. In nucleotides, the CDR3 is TGTGCCAGCAGACACAGGAAAACCTACGAGCAGTACTTC.

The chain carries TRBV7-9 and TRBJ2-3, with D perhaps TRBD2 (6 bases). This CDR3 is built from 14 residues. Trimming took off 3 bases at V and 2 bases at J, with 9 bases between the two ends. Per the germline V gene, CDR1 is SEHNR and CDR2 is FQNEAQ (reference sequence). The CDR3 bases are TGTGCCAGCAGCTTTTCGGGGGACACAGATACGCAGTATTTT. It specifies CASSFSGDTDTQYF.

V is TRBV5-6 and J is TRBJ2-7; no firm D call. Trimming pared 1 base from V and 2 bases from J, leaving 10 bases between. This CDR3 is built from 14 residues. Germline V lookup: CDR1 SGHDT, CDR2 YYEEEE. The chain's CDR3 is CASSLSLSAYEQYF. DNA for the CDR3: TGTGCCAGCAGCTTGTCACTTTCCGCCTACGAGCAGTACTTC.

The CDR3 DNA is TGTGCCAGCAGCTCATCTGGGACTAGCGGGAGGTATAGCACAGATACGCAGTATTTT. It yields the protein CASSSSGTSGRYSTDTQYF. The chain uses TRBV7-9 and TRBJ2-3; 15 bases fit TRBD2. J gave up 0 bases and V 4 bases, and 8 bases lay outside the gene matches. The CDR3 has 19 residues. Germline V CDR1 and CDR2: SEHNR, FQNEAQ (reference sequence).

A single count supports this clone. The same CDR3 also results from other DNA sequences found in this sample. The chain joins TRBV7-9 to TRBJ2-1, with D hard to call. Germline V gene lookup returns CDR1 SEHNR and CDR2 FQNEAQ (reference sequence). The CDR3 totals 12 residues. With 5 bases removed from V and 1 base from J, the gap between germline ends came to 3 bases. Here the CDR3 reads CASSRSYNEQFF. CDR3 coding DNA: TGTGCCAGCAGCCGTTCCTACAATGAGCAGTTCTTC.

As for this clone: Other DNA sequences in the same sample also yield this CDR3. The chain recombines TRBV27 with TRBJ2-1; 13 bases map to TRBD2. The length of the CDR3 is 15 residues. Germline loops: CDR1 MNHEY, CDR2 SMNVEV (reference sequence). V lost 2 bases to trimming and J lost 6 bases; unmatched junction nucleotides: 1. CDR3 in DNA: TGTGCCAGCAGTTTAGGACTAGCGGGAGTCAATGAGCAGTTCTTC. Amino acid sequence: CASSLGLAGVNEQFF.

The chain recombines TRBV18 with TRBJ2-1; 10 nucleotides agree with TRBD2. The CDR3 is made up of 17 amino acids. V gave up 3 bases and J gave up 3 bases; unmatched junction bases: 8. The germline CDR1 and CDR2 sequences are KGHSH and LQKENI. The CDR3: CASSPRPGLAFYNEQFF. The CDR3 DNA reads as TGTGCCAGCTCACCCCGACCGGGACTAGCGTTCTACAATGAGCAGTTCTTC.

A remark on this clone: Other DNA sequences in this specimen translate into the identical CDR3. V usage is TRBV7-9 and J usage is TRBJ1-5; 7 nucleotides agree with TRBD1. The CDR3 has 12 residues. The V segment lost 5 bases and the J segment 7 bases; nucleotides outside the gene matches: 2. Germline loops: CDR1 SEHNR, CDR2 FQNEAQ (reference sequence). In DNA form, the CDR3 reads TGTGCCAGCAGCAGAGGGGGCCAGCCCCAGCATTTT. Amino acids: CASSRGGQPQHF. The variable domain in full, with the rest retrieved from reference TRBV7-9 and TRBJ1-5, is DTGVSQNPRHKITKRGQNVTFRCDPISEHNRLYWYRQTLGQGPEFLTYFQNEAQLEKSRLLSDRFSAERPKGSFSTLEIQRTEQGDSAMYLCASSRGGQPQHFGDGTRLSIL.

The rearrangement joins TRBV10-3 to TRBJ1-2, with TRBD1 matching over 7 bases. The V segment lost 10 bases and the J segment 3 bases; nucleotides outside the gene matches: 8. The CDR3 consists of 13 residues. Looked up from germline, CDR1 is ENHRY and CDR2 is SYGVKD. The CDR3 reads CATRGQGDYGYTF. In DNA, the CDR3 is TGTGCCACCCGGGGGCAGGGGGACTATGGCTACACCTTC.

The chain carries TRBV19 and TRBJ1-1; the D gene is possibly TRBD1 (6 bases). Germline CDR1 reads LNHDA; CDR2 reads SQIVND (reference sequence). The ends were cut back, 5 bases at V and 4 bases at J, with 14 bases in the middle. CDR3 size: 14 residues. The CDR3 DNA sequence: TGTGCCAGTAGTCTGGGAGGGGGAGGCACTGAAGCTTTCTTT. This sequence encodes CASSLGGGGTEAFF.

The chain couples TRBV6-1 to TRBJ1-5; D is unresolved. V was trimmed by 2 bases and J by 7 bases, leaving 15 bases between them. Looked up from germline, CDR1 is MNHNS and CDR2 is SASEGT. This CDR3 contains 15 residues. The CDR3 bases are TGTGCCAGCAGTGAATGGACCTTGAATTACCAGCCCCAGCATTTT. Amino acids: CASSEWTLNYQPQHF.

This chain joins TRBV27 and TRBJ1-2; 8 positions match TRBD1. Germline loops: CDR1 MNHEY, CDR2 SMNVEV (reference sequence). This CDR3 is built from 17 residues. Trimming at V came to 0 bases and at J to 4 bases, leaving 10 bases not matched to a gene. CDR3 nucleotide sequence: TGTGCCAGCAGTTTATCCCCCGGGACAGGACCGTTCTATGGCTACACCTTC. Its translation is CASSLSPGTGPFYGYTF.

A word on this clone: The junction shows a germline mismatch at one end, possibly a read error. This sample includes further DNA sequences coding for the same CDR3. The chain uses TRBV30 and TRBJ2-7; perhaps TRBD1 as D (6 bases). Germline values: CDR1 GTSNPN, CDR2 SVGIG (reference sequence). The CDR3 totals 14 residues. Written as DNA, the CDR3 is TGTGCCTGGAGTGCGGGACATGGTGGCTACGAGCAGTACTTT. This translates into CAWSAGHGGYEQYF.

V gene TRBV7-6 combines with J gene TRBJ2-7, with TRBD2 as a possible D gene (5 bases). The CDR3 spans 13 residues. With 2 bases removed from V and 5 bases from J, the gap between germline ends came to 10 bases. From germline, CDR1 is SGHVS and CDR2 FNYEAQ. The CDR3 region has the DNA TGTGCCAGCAGCTTATGGACCGGGGACGAGCAGTACTTC. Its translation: CASSLWTGDEQYF.

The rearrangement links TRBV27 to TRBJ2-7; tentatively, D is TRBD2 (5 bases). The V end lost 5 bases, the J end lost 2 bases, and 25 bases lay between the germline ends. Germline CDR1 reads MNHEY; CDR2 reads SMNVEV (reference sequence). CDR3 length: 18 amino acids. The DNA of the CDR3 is TGTGCCAGCAGTACCCTGTTTCTAGCTAGCCCTGTTCCCTACGAGCAGTACTTC. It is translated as CASSTLFLASPVPYEQYF.